The 28 T cell receptor beta chains given below trace back to one sample, sequenced in a study of cytomegalovirus exposure and HLA in healthy donors. Primers for the PCR totalled 60 Vbeta and 13 Jbeta. Measured with immunoSEQ multiplex PCR; TCRdb has only the in-frame clones, and not every one. The sample has approximately 81,000 clones; about four fifths are singletons. The sample taken for sequencing was PBMCs. These receptors came from a woman between 45 and 65 years old in good health and CMV-seronegative.

The chain recombines TRBV5-4 with TRBJ2-7; 8 bases match TRBD1. Trimming at V came to 4 bases and at J to 5 bases, leaving 8 bases not matched to a gene. Germline loops: CDR1 SGHNT, CDR2 YYREEE (reference sequence). CDR3 length: 14 residues. The CDR3 loop is CASSEGQGRHEQYV. In nucleotides, the CDR3 is TGTGCCAGCAGCGAAGGACAGGGAAGGCACGAGCAGTACGTC.

The J gene is TRBJ1-1, the V gene TRBV7-9, with TRBD1 matching 8 bases. The CDR3 contains 16 residues. Germline V CDR1 and CDR2: SEHNR, FQNEAQ (reference sequence). V was pared by 5 bases and J by 1 base, with 9 bases of the junction left unmatched. The CDR3 nucleotides are TGTGCCAGCAGCCAGACTGACAGGGGCCGGAACACTGAAGCTTTCTTT. Translating it yields CASSQTDRGRNTEAFF.

The chain uses TRBV7-2 and TRBJ1-4, with D uncertain. The CDR3 has 14 residues. Trimming left V 1 base short and J 1 base short, with 4 bases between. CDR1 and CDR2 from the germline V gene are SGHTA and FQGNSA. The CDR3 DNA reads TGTGCCAGCAGCTTAGACGGAACTAATGAAAAACTGTTTTTT. This codes for CASSLDGTNEKLFF.

The V call is TRBV11-2, the J call TRBJ2-1, with 8 nucleotides matching TRBD1. The CDR3 is 16 amino acids. V dropped 5 bases and J dropped 5; count of bases not matched to a gene: 11. Germline CDR1 is SGHAT and CDR2 is FQNNGV. The CDR3 DNA sequence: TGTGCCAGCAGCCCTACAGGCAGGGGGCTTGACAATGAGCAGTTCTTC. Its protein product is CASSPTGRGLDNEQFF. The whole variable domain, filled in from reference TRBV11-2 and TRBJ2-1, reads EAGVAQSPRYKIIEKRQSVAFWCNPISGHATLYWYQQILGQGPKLLIQFQNNGVVDDSQLPKDRFSAERLKGVDSTLKIQPAKLEDSAVYLCASSPTGRGLDNEQFFGPGTRLTVL.

The chain couples TRBV7-2 to TRBJ2-3; TRBD1 might be the D (5 bases). This CDR3 is built from 14 residues. V lost 1 base and J 3 bases, leaving 8 bases between the germline ends. In germline, CDR1 is SGHTA, CDR2 FQGNSA. The CDR3 nucleotides are TGTGCCAGCAGCTTAGGCCCAGGGACAGATACGCAGTATTTT. Protein product: CASSLGPGTDTQYF.

The chain couples TRBV28 to TRBJ1-4; no clear D. V dropped 5 bases and J dropped 2 bases, with 6 bases sitting between them. CDR1 is MDHEN, CDR2 SYDVKM, per germline. The CDR3 runs to 13 residues. CDR3 DNA sequence: TGTGCCAGCAGTACGGAGACTAATGAAAAACTGTTTTTT. It is translated as CASSTETNEKLFF.

V usage is TRBV21-1 and J usage is TRBJ1-1. TRBV21-1 is tagged as a pseudogene. The CDR3 is 13 amino acids. In nucleotides, the CDR3 is TGTGCCAGCAGCACGGTCTGGAACACTGAAGCTTTCTTT. Its translation is CASSTVWNTEAFF.

This sequence joins TRBV4-1 and TRBJ2-3; 15 bases fit TRBD2. V lost 2 bases, J lost 3 bases, and 6 bases stayed unmatched. The V gene's germline CDR1 is MGHRA and CDR2 YSYEKL. The CDR3 runs to 18 residues. The CDR3 sequence: CASSQPGLAGGRTDTQYF. The DNA for the CDR3 is TGCGCCAGCAGCCAACCCGGACTAGCGGGGGGGAGGACAGATACGCAGTATTTT.

This clone was seen more than once but under ten times. The chain joins TRBV5-1 to TRBJ2-7, with a possible D match to TRBD2 (5 bases). Germline CDR1 and CDR2: SGHRS and YFSETQ. The CDR3 has 17 amino acids. Trimming stripped 4 bases from V and 4 bases from J, with 24 bases between. In nucleotides, the CDR3 is TGCGCCAGCAGCCCGGTCCCCACGGGAATTATTGCTTACGAGCAGTACTTC. Protein sequence: CASSPVPTGIIAYEQYF.

The genes are TRBV11-3 and TRBJ2-3; TRBD2 matches at 8 bases. The germline CDR1 and CDR2 sequences are SGHNT and YENEEA. The V and J ends lost 5 bases and 5 bases, in that order; junction bases with no gene match: 12. The CDR3 sequence is 16 residues long. As DNA, the CDR3 is TGTGCCAGCAGCCCCCGGGCAGCGGGAGAGGTAGATACGCAGTATTTT. It is translated as CASSPRAAGEVDTQYF.

The rearrangement links TRBV29-1 to TRBJ2-3; the D gene is possibly TRBD1 (6 bases). The V end lost 7 bases, the J end lost 3 bases, and 17 bases lay between the germline ends. This CDR3 spans 14 amino acids. Germline V gives CDR1 SQVTM, CDR2 ANQGSEA. The CDR3 reads CSGGPGRGTDTQYF. In DNA, the CDR3 is TGCAGCGGGGGGCCAGGACGGGGTACAGATACGCAGTATTTT.

The chain uses TRBV29-1 and TRBJ1-1; a possible D gene is TRBD1 (5 bases). Germline CDR1 and CDR2: SQVTM and ANQGSEA. V was shortened by 2 bases and J by 14 bases, with 15 bases between the two germline ends. The CDR3 has 11 residues. CDR3 DNA sequence: TGCAGCGTTGAAAGGACGCCTGGGGCCTTCTTT. Translating gives CSVERTPGAFF.

The rearrangement joins TRBV2 to TRBJ1-6; D uncertain. Germline CDR1 SNHLY, CDR2 FYNNEI. V was cut by 1 base and J by 7 bases, with 17 bases left in between. The CDR3 is 17 amino acids. The CDR3 sequence is CASSEVKGLSPNSPLHF. CDR3 coding DNA: TGTGCCAGCAGTGAAGTTAAAGGACTTTCCCCAAATTCACCCCTCCACTTT.

The genes are TRBV5-4 and TRBJ1-3; possible D gene TRBD1, 6 bases. The germline gives CDR1 SGHNT, CDR2 YYREEE (reference sequence). V was pared by 3 bases and J by 0 bases, with 10 bases between. This CDR3 is built from 15 residues. Here the CDR3 DNA reads TGTGCCAGCAGCTACGACAGGAGCTCTGGAAACACCATATATTTT. Its translation is CASSYDRSSGNTIYF.

The chain links TRBV30 to TRBJ2-1, with D maybe TRBD1 (6 bases). Germline V gives CDR1 GTSNPN, CDR2 SVGIG (reference sequence). This CDR3 comprises 16 residues. The ends were cut back, 0 bases at V and 1 base at J, with 13 bases in the middle. The CDR3: CAWSVKVTGSYNEQFF. CDR3 nucleotides: TGTGCCTGGAGTGTAAAGGTTACAGGGTCCTACAATGAGCAGTTCTTC.

The chain uses TRBV19 and TRBJ1-1, with D tentatively TRBD1 (5 bases). Deletions cut 9 bases from V and 1 base from J, with 21 bases between. This CDR3 comprises 16 residues. Germline CDR1 reads LNHDA; CDR2 reads SQIVND (reference sequence). The CDR3 DNA sequence: TGTGCCAGCCGACCGGGGGGGGTAGGGTGGAACACTGAAGCTTTCTTT. This sequence encodes CASRPGGVGWNTEAFF.

The J gene is TRBJ1-2, the V gene TRBV6-5; TRBD1 might be the D (6 bases). V was trimmed by 6 bases and J by 1 base, leaving 15 bases between them. Germline CDR1 is MNHEY and CDR2 is SVGAGI. CDR3 length equals 15 residues. CDR3 loop: CASRPKGGDNYGYTF. The DNA for the CDR3 is TGTGCCAGCAGACCCAAGGGGGGGGATAACTATGGCTACACCTTC.

The chain has TRBV9 and TRBJ2-3; TRBD2 aligns across 11 bases. This CDR3 spans 16 amino acids. CDR1 is SGDLS and CDR2 is YYNGEE in the germline V gene. The trim removed 0 bases at V and 4 bases at J, leaving 4 bases unmatched. CDR3: CASSVVAGGPPDTQYF. The CDR3 DNA reads as TGTGCCAGCAGCGTAGTAGCGGGGGGGCCCCCAGATACGCAGTATTTT. The full variable domain, rest sourced from reference TRBV9 and TRBJ2-3, is DSGVTQTPKHLITATGQRVTLRCSPRSGDLSVYWYQQSLDQGLQFLIQYYNGEERAKGNILERFSAQQFPDLHSELNLSSLELGDSALYFCASSVVAGGPPDTQYFGPGTRLTVL.

This sequence joins TRBV27 and TRBJ2-5; TRBD2 aligns across 10 bases. The germline V gene encodes CDR1 MNHEY and CDR2 SMNVEV (reference sequence). The CDR3 sequence is 15 residues long. V gave up 5 bases and J gave up 5 bases; unmatched junction bases: 8. The CDR3 protein is CASSLQRGGGETQYF. DNA of the CDR3: TGTGCCAGCAGTCTCCAGCGGGGGGGCGGGGAGACCCAGTACTTC.

This clone was recorded a few times. CDR3 sequence reads: CASSSTPSGVYNEQFF. CDR3 nucleotide sequence: TGCGCCAGCAGCTCAACCCCTAGCGGGGTCTACAATGAGCAGTTCTTC. The chain links TRBV5-1 to TRBJ2-1; 9 bases line up with TRBD2. V lost 3 bases, J lost 3 bases, and 7 bases stayed unmatched. This CDR3 is 16 amino acids long. Germline V gives CDR1 SGHRS, CDR2 YFSETQ.

The chain joins TRBV6-1 to TRBJ1-2; D unresolved. The V gene lost 2 bases and the J gene lost 4 bases, with 2 bases spanning the gap. CDR1 MNHNS and CDR2 SASEGT come from the germline V gene. The CDR3 runs to 11 residues. CDR3 DNA: TGTGCCAGCAGTGAACGCTATGGCTACACCTTC. It translates to CASSERYGYTF.

The genes are TRBV19 and TRBJ1-1; 7 nucleotides align to TRBD1. The CDR3 consists of 14 residues. CDR1 is LNHDA and CDR2 is SQIVND in the germline V gene (reference sequence). J was trimmed by 7 bases and V by 3 bases; bases with no gene match: 8. The CDR3 bases are TGTGCCAGTAGTATTCAAGGGGGCGGCGGTGAAGCTTTCTTT. Its translation is CASSIQGGGGEAFF.

This chain joins TRBV6-5 and TRBJ1-2, with a possible D match to TRBD1 (6 bases). V was cut by 6 bases and J by 9 bases, with 14 bases left in between. CDR3 length: 12 residues. The germline V gene has CDR1 MNHEY and CDR2 SVGAGI. CDR3 loop: CASRARGLSYTF. The CDR3 bases are TGTGCCAGCAGGGCAAGGGGGTTAAGCTACACCTTC.

This chain links TRBV9 with TRBJ1-5, with D unresolved. V lost 0 bases, J lost 3 bases, and 10 bases lay in between. Germline V lookup: CDR1 SGDLS, CDR2 YYNGEE. CDR3 length equals 15 residues. The CDR3 loop is CASSVGGQNNQPQHF. Written as DNA, the CDR3 is TGTGCCAGCAGCGTAGGTGGGCAGAACAATCAGCCCCAGCATTTT.

The chain has TRBV5-6 and TRBJ2-1; 15 nucleotides match TRBD2. Per the germline V gene, CDR1 is SGHDT and CDR2 is YYEEEE. This CDR3 region has 15 residues. V was clipped by 0 bases and J by 12 bases; unmatched bases: 4. This chain's CDR3 is CASSLAGLAGGTQFF. CDR3 nucleotides: TGTGCCAGCAGCTTGGCGGGACTAGCGGGAGGAACGCAGTTCTTC.

V and J are TRBV19 and TRBJ1-5; tentative D call: TRBD1 (5 bases). V was clipped by 7 bases and J by 4 bases, with 17 bases between them. CDR1 LNHDA and CDR2 SQIVND come from the germline V gene (reference sequence). This CDR3 is 15 amino acids long. CDR3 region: CASNLGLGGNQPQHF. DNA for the CDR3: TGTGCCAGTAATCTGGGACTGGGAGGGAATCAGCCCCAGCATTTT.

The chain combines TRBV5-4 with TRBJ2-5; D is possibly TRBD1 (6 bases). The CDR3 extends over 15 amino acids. The germline V and J ends were trimmed by 4 bases and 2 bases, with 15 bases remaining between them. Germline CDR1 and CDR2: SGHNT and YYREEE (reference sequence). The CDR3 DNA follows: TGTGCCAGCAGCCGGGCGACAGGAGCTCAAGAGACCCAGTACTTC. Its protein is CASSRATGAQETQYF.

The chain couples TRBV10-3 to TRBJ2-1; the D gene is possibly TRBD1 (6 bases). Germline V gene lookup returns CDR1 ENHRY and CDR2 SYGVKD. The CDR3 is 13 amino acids. The V gene lost 6 bases and the J gene lost 8 bases, with 14 bases spanning the gap. In DNA form, the CDR3 reads TGTGCCATCAGCCGGGACATGGGTTATGAGCAGTTCTTC. As protein: CAISRDMGYEQFF.